Following are 27 T cell receptor beta chains from one sample sequenced in a study of cytomegalovirus exposure and HLA in healthy donors. 13 Jbeta primers and 60 Vbeta primers were used for the PCR. The repertoire was sequenced with immunoSEQ multiplex PCR; TCRdb's copy has only in-frame clones and lacks some. The table includes approximately 100,000 clones, approximately 72% detected once. What was sequenced was PBMCs. The receptors were sampled from a woman aged 50 to 65 in good health and CMV-seronegative.

The CDR3 loop reads CATRQGNTEAFF. For the CDR3, the DNA is TGTGCCACCCGACAGGGAAACACTGAAGCTTTCTTT. The J gene is TRBJ1-1, the V gene TRBV19; 7 nucleotides align to TRBD1. Germline CDR1 and CDR2: LNHDA and SQIVND (reference sequence). V lost 10 bases, J lost 2 bases, and 4 bases stayed unmatched. The CDR3 extends over 12 amino acids. The complete variable domain, with remaining parts taken from reference TRBV19 and TRBJ1-1, reads DGGITQSPKYLFRKEGQNVTLSCEQNLNHDAMYWYRQDPGQGLRLIYYSQIVNDFQKGDIAEGYSVSREKKESFPLTVTSAQKNPTAFYLCATRQGNTEAFFGQGTRLTVV.

This clone was picked up a small number of times. The chain joins TRBV27 to TRBJ2-7, with 7 bases lining up with TRBD1. V lost 0 bases to trimming and J lost 4 bases; unmatched junction nucleotides: 9. Germline CDR1 and CDR2: MNHEY and SMNVEV (reference sequence). The CDR3 totals 16 residues. The DNA of the CDR3 is TGTGCCAGCAGTTTATCCCCGACAGGGCGGTTGTACGAGCAGTACTTC. It encodes CASSLSPTGRLYEQYF.

The V gene is TRBV7-2, the J gene TRBJ2-7; TRBD1 matches 12 bases. V was pared by 3 bases and J by 7 bases, with 10 bases of the junction left unmatched. Germline-derived CDR1 and CDR2 are SGHTA and FQGNSA. CDR3 length: 16 amino acids. The CDR3 sequence: CASSFLAGTGGLEQYF. As DNA, the CDR3 is TGTGCCAGCAGCTTTTTGGCCGGGACAGGGGGCTTGGAGCAGTACTTC.

This rearrangement joins TRBV5-4 to TRBJ2-7; TRBD2 aligns across 12 bases. Germline V CDR1 and CDR2: SGHNT, YYREEE (reference sequence). The J segment lost 1 base and the V segment lost 2 bases, leaving 1 base of the junction unmatched. The CDR3 has 15 amino acids. The CDR3 here is CASSLGLAGSYEQYF. The CDR3 DNA follows: TGTGCCAGCAGCTTAGGACTAGCGGGATCCTACGAGCAGTACTTC.

The V gene is TRBV7-8, the J gene TRBJ2-3, with TRBD2 identical over 13 bases. V was clipped by 8 bases and J by 0 bases; unmatched bases: 8. CDR1 SGHVS and CDR2 FQNEAQ come from the germline V gene. The CDR3 consists of 17 residues. The CDR3 here is CASWVGLAGESTDTQYF. CDR3 nucleotides: TGTGCCAGCTGGGTCGGACTAGCGGGAGAGAGCACAGATACGCAGTATTTT.

In nucleotides, the CDR3 is TGTGCCAGCTCACCTTTCAACAGGGAAACTGAAGCTTTCTTT. The encoded protein is CASSPFNRETEAFF. The chain recombines TRBV18 with TRBJ1-1, with D maybe TRBD1 (6 bases). CDR1 KGHSH and CDR2 LQKENI come from the germline V gene. There are 14 residues in the CDR3. V lost 3 bases and J lost 5, with 13 bases in between.

This clone was observed a few times. The genes are TRBV7-8 and TRBJ1-1; a weak D match, TRBD1 (5 bases). The CDR3 has 14 residues. The germline V gene has CDR1 SGHVS and CDR2 FQNEAQ. V lost 3 bases and J 10 bases, leaving 18 bases between the germline ends. The CDR3, as DNA: TGTGCCAGCAGCTTGGGACTTCCGGATGGGTTAGCTTTCTTT. Protein: CASSLGLPDGLAFF. Full variable domain (outside the CDR3, taken from reference TRBV7-8 and TRBJ1-1): GAGVSQSPRYKVAKRGQDVALRCDPISGHVSLFWYQQALGQGPEFLTYFQNEAQLDKSGLPSDRFFAERPEGSVSTLKIQRTQQEDSAVYLCASSLGLPDGLAFFGQGTRLTVV.

The chain is built from TRBV19 and TRBJ1-2, with D possibly TRBD1 on 6 matching bases. Germline loops: CDR1 LNHDA, CDR2 SQIVND (reference sequence). This CDR3 has 16 amino acids. With 0 bases removed from V and 7 bases from J, the gap between germline ends came to 18 bases. CDR3 nucleotides: TGTGCCAGTAGTATAGACCCACAGGGAAGGGAGGGTGGCTACACCTTC. Translation gives CASSIDPQGREGGYTF. Variable domain in full (rest from reference TRBV19 and TRBJ1-2): DGGITQSPKYLFRKEGQNVTLSCEQNLNHDAMYWYRQDPGQGLRLIYYSQIVNDFQKGDIAEGYSVSREKKESFPLTVTSAQKNPTAFYLCASSIDPQGREGGYTFGSGTRLTVV.

The rearrangement joins TRBV5-4 to TRBJ2-5; 12 nucleotides align to TRBD2. The CDR3 covers 15 residues. The trim removed 4 bases at V and 2 bases at J, leaving 3 bases unmatched. Germline CDR1 reads SGHNT; CDR2 reads YYREEE (reference sequence). Here the CDR3 reads CASSPGTSGQETQYF. The CDR3 region has the DNA TGTGCCAGCAGCCCAGGGACTAGCGGGCAAGAGACCCAGTACTTC.

The V gene is TRBV5-8, the J gene TRBJ2-7, with TRBD1 identical over 7 bases. The CDR3 runs to 13 residues. The ends lost 4 bases at V and 10 bases at J; junction bases unmatched: 11. The V gene's germline CDR1 is SGHTS and CDR2 YDEGEE. The CDR3 DNA reads TGTGCCAGCAGCCCCGAGACAGGGATTGGACAGTACTTC. It is translated as CASSPETGIGQYF.

This chain links TRBV7-9 with TRBJ2-1; TRBD2 agrees at 11 bases. The germline CDR1 and CDR2 sequences are SEHNR and FQNEAQ (reference sequence). V lost 5 bases to trimming and J lost 0 bases; unmatched junction nucleotides: 6. The CDR3 spans 17 residues. As DNA, the CDR3 is TGTGCCAGCAGCGCAGGACTAGCGGGTAGCTCCTACAATGAGCAGTTCTTC. Amino acid sequence: CASSAGLAGSSYNEQFF.

This chain joins TRBV11-2 and TRBJ2-1, with 9 bases that match TRBD1. This CDR3 spans 16 amino acids. Germline V gene sequence: CDR1 SGHAT, CDR2 FQNNGV. Trimming removed 0 bases from V and 3 bases from J; junction bases left unmatched: 3. CDR3 sequence (DNA): TGTGCCAGCAGCTTAGAGGGGGGACAGGGCTACAATGAGCAGTTCTTC. Residues: CASSLEGGQGYNEQFF.

The V gene is TRBV5-1, the J gene TRBJ1-3; weak D call: TRBD1 (5 bases). Germline V lookup: CDR1 SGHRS, CDR2 YFSETQ. Trimming removed 4 bases from V and 8 bases from J, with 16 bases in between. The CDR3 is 14 amino acids. CDR3 sequence reads: CASSLQDPRDTIYF. The CDR3 DNA reads as TGCGCCAGCAGCCTACAGGACCCCCGGGACACCATATATTTT.

The chain employs TRBV27 and TRBJ2-1; 7 bases align to TRBD1. There are 14 residues in the CDR3. The V and J ends lost 7 bases and 6 bases, in that order; junction bases with no gene match: 9. Germline-derived CDR1 and CDR2 are MNHEY and SMNVEV (reference sequence). The CDR3 loop is CASTKTGILNEQFF. DNA of the CDR3: TGTGCCAGCACCAAGACAGGGATACTCAATGAGCAGTTCTTC.

The chain uses TRBV5-4 and TRBJ2-5; 7 nucleotides agree with TRBD1. The junction had 3 bases not matched to a gene; V was cut back by 4 bases and J by 0 bases. This CDR3 is built from 14 residues. Germline loops: CDR1 SGHNT, CDR2 YYREEE (reference sequence). CDR3 in amino acids: CASSLGQYQETQYF. As DNA, the CDR3 is TGTGCCAGCAGCCTGGGACAGTACCAAGAGACCCAGTACTTC.

The chain carries TRBV2 and TRBJ2-1, with 9 bases identical to TRBD1. J gave up 8 bases and V 5 bases, and 7 bases lay outside the gene matches. The germline CDR1 and CDR2 sequences are SNHLY and FYNNEI. This CDR3 has 14 amino acids. The CDR3 region has the DNA TGTGCCAGCAGTCTGGACAGGGGTACCGATGAGCAGTTCTTC. It yields the protein CASSLDRGTDEQFF. The full variable domain, with the rest looked up from reference TRBV2 and TRBJ2-1, is EPEVTQTPSHQVTQMGQEVILRCVPISNHLYFYWYRQILGQKVEFLVSFYNNEISEKSEIFDDQFSVERPDGSNFTLKIRSTKLEDSAMYFCASSLDRGTDEQFFGPGTRLTVL.

The chain links TRBV7-8 to TRBJ1-4; D not resolved. The CDR3 has 15 amino acids. The germline V and J ends were trimmed by 5 bases and 0 bases, with 10 bases remaining between them. Germline CDR1 SGHVS, CDR2 FQNEAQ. CDR3 loop: CASSEDTSTNEKLFF. The CDR3 nucleotides are TGTGCCAGCAGCGAAGACACCTCAACTAATGAAAAACTGTTTTTT.

In this sample, this clone turned up a few times. V gene TRBV2 combines with J gene TRBJ1-5; 7 bases map to TRBD1. The V and J ends lost 5 bases and 0 bases, in that order; junction bases with no gene match: 10. The germline V gene encodes CDR1 SNHLY and CDR2 FYNNEI. The CDR3 length is 17 residues. This chain's CDR3 is CASSLPGQLYSNQPQHF. CDR3 bases: TGTGCCAGCAGTCTACCGGGACAGCTGTATAGCAATCAGCCCCAGCATTTT.

This chain uses TRBV29-1 with TRBJ2-3, with D tentatively TRBD2 (5 bases). Germline CDR1 is SQVTM and CDR2 is ANQGSEA. V dropped 0 bases and J dropped 10 bases, with 11 bases sitting between them. This CDR3 is built from 12 residues. CDR3 coding DNA: TGCAGCGTTGAAGAAGGGAGTACAGCGCAGTATTTT. It yields the protein CSVEEGSTAQYF.

This rearrangement joins TRBV28 to TRBJ1-5, with 7 bases lining up with TRBD1. Looked up from germline, CDR1 is MDHEN and CDR2 is SYDVKM. The length of the CDR3 is 15 residues. The junction had 11 bases not matched to a gene; V was cut back by 6 bases and J by 6 bases. The CDR3 nucleotides read TGTGCCAGCAGCTCTGGACAGGTCATGAGTCAGCCCCAGCATTTT. This codes for CASSSGQVMSQPQHF.

The chain couples TRBV6-1 to TRBJ2-7; 8 bases align to TRBD1. This CDR3 is 13 amino acids long. The J segment lost 3 bases and the V segment lost 5 bases, leaving 3 bases of the junction unmatched. Germline-derived CDR1 and CDR2 are MNHNS and SASEGT. CDR3 protein: CASSLTGVYEQYF. Here the CDR3 DNA reads TGTGCCAGCAGTTTGACAGGGGTCTACGAGCAGTACTTC.

In this sample, this clone turned up a few times. CDR3 sequence: CASSLVPGEQYF. The DNA for the CDR3 is TGTGCCAGCAGCTTAGTGCCCGGCGAGCAGTACTTC. The chain is built from TRBV7-8 and TRBJ2-7; unclear D gene. The V end lost 1 base, the J end lost 6 bases, and 7 bases lay between the germline ends. This CDR3 has 12 amino acids. CDR1 is SGHVS, CDR2 FQNEAQ, per germline.

The chain joins TRBV21-1 to TRBJ2-3; TRBD2, as called in the table, went unchecked against the DNA. TRBV21-1 is recorded as a pseudogene. This CDR3 region has 17 residues. As DNA, the CDR3 is TGTGCCAGCAGCAAAGCACTAGCGGACGAAACTACAGATACGCAGTATTTT. This encodes CASSKALADETTDTQYF.

The CDR3 reads CASSNTRDRDNNEQFF. Written as DNA, the CDR3 is TGTGCCAGCAGCAATACCCGGGACAGGGACAACAATGAGCAGTTCTTC. This chain connects TRBV21-1 to TRBJ2-1; TRBD1, the D gene given by the table, was not confirmed from the DNA. TRBV21-1 is annotated as a pseudogene. The CDR3 runs to 16 residues.

This clone was seen a single time. The V call is TRBV28, the J call TRBJ1-6; D remains unclear. V shed 3 bases and J shed 4 bases, with 7 bases lying between them. Germline V gives CDR1 MDHEN, CDR2 SYDVKM. CDR3 length: 14 residues. CDR3 amino acids: CASSLPRYNSPLHF. For the CDR3, the DNA is TGTGCCAGCAGTTTGCCACGGTATAATTCACCCCTCCACTTT.

The chain joins TRBV19 to TRBJ1-1; D may be TRBD1 (5 bases). CDR1 is LNHDA, CDR2 SQIVND, per germline (reference sequence). The CDR3 loop spans 13 amino acids. V lost 7 bases to trimming and J lost 5 bases, with 14 bases between them. The CDR3: CASKLGRGTEAFF. In DNA, the CDR3 is TGTGCCAGTAAACTGGGAAGGGGTACTGAAGCTTTCTTT. Full variable domain (outside the CDR3, taken from reference TRBV19 and TRBJ1-1): DGGITQSPKYLFRKEGQNVTLSCEQNLNHDAMYWYRQDPGQGLRLIYYSQIVNDFQKGDIAEGYSVSREKKESFPLTVTSAQKNPTAFYLCASKLGRGTEAFFGQGTRLTVV.

V usage is TRBV28 and J usage is TRBJ1-2; no clear D gene. The ends were cut back, 7 bases at V and 2 bases at J, with 5 bases in the middle. The CDR3 length is 11 residues. Per germline, CDR1 MDHEN and CDR2 SYDVKM. The CDR3 loop reads CASTQNYGYTF. DNA for the CDR3: TGTGCCAGCACCCAGAACTATGGCTACACCTTC.